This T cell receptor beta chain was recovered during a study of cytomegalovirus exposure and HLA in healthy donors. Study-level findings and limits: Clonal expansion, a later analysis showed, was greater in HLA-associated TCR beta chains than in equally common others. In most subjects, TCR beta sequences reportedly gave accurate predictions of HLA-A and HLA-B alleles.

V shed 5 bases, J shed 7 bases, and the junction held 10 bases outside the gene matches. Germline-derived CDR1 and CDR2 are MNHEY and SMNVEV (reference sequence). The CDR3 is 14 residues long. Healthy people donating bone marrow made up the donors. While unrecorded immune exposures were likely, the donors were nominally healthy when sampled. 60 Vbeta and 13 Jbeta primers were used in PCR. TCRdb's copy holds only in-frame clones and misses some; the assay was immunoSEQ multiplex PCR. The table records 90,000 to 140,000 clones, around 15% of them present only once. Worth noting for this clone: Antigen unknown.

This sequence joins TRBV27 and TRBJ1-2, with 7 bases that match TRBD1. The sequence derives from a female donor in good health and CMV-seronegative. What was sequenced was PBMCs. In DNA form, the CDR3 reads TGTGCCAGCAGTCCCGCGGGGACAGCAAGTGGCTACACCTTC. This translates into CASSPAGTASGYTF.